These 26 T cell receptor beta chains originate from one sample sequenced in a study of T cells after yellow fever vaccination. TCRdb reprocessed the 5' RACE reads with MiXCR, giving one entry per CDR3 protein. The table lists hundreds of thousands of distinct CDR3 sequences, around 4.9% of them singletons, with roughly 3.3% in the top ten. Sequencing used CD4+ T cells sorted from PBMCs, obtained on the day of the yellow fever booster vaccination. The receptors stem from a man aged 18 to 29 who received the YFV17D yellow fever vaccine.

This clonotype was picked up a small number of times. The chain uses TRBV4-1 and TRBJ2-7, with a weak D call TRBD1 (5 bases). Germline-derived CDR1 and CDR2 are MGHRA and YSYEKL. Trimming removed 4 bases at V and 5 bases at J, with 12 bases between. The CDR3 has 13 residues. CDR3 DNA: TGCGCCAGCAGCCTACTTCAGGGTGACGAGCAGTACGTC. Translated, it gives CASSLLQGDEQYV.

V is TRBV15 and J is TRBJ1-1; D is unresolved. V shed 2 bases and J shed 6 bases, with 10 bases lying between them. CDR3 length: 13 amino acids. Germline lookup yields CDR1 LNHNV and CDR2 YYDKDF (reference sequence). The CDR3 sequence is CATSRFTVAEAFF. CDR3 DNA: TGTGCCACCAGCAGATTTACAGTCGCTGAAGCTTTCTTT.

This clonotype was seen a handful of times. The chain uses TRBV7-9 and TRBJ2-3; 7 positions agree with TRBD2. Germline-derived CDR1 and CDR2 are SEHNR and FQNEAQ (reference sequence). The CDR3 length is 15 residues. The V segment lost 7 bases and the J segment 6 bases; nucleotides outside the gene matches: 13. Here the CDR3 reads CASIWGGGARDTQYF. CDR3 nucleotides: TGTGCCAGCATCTGGGGCGGGGGAGCCCGGGATACGCAGTATTTT.

This clonotype turned up a few times. The rearrangement links TRBV27 to TRBJ2-2; TRBD1 matches 9 bases. Germline values: CDR1 MNHEY, CDR2 SMNVEV (reference sequence). Losses at the gene ends were 3 bases for V and 5 bases for J; bases not matched to a gene: 10. CDR3 size: 17 residues. CDR3 sequence reads: CASSFGRGQGRTGELFF. CDR3 in DNA: TGTGCCAGCAGTTTCGGGCGCGGACAGGGGAGAACCGGGGAGCTGTTTTTT.

This clonotype occurred many times. The rearrangement joins TRBV12-3 or TRBV12-4 to TRBJ2-3; D might be TRBD2 (5 bases). The CDR3 contains 12 residues. V was trimmed by 2 bases and J by 6 bases, leaving 6 bases between them. The chain's CDR3 is CASSLRRDTQYF. CDR3 bases: TGTGCCAGCAGTTTAAGGAGGGATACGCAGTATTTT.

At least ten counts were recorded for this clonotype. The chain uses TRBV20-1 and TRBJ2-1; 9 bases map to TRBD2. Unmatched junction bases numbered 6, after V lost 6 bases and J lost 3 bases. Germline CDR1 DFQATT, CDR2 SNEGSKA (reference sequence). There are 14 residues in the CDR3. This chain's CDR3 is CSAGHSGGYNEQFF. The CDR3 DNA reads TGCAGTGCGGGACATAGCGGGGGCTACAATGAGCAGTTCTTC.

This clonotype has only a few counts. This chain links TRBV7-2 with TRBJ2-5; D gene ambiguous. Germline values: CDR1 SGHTA, CDR2 FQGNSA. This CDR3 has 12 amino acids. Trimming pared 2 bases from V and 5 bases from J, leaving 6 bases between. Written as DNA, the CDR3 is TGTGCCAGCAGCTTATTTCTGGAGACCCAGTACTTC. It codes for CASSLFLETQYF. Full variable domain (outside the CDR3, taken from reference TRBV7-2 and TRBJ2-5): GAGVSQSPSNKVTEKGKDVELRCDPISGHTALYWYRQSLGQGLEFLIYFQGNSAPDKSGLPSDRFSAERTGGSVSTLTIQRTQQEDSAVYLCASSLFLETQYFGPGTRLLVL.

The chain uses TRBV5-5 and TRBJ2-7; D may be TRBD1 or TRBD2 (5 bases each). Germline lookup yields CDR1 SGHKS and CDR2 YYEKEE (reference sequence). This CDR3 region has 14 residues. The V end lost 4 bases, the J end lost 7 bases, and 18 bases lay between the germline ends. As DNA, the CDR3 is TGTGCCAGCAGCCTGGTAGGTGAGGGGCGTGAGCAGTACTTC. Its translation: CASSLVGEGREQYF. Full variable domain (remainder filled in from reference TRBV5-5 and TRBJ2-7): DAGVTQSPTHLIKTRGQQVTLRCSPISGHKSVSWYQQVLGQGPQFIFQYYEKEERGRGNFPDRFSARQFPNYSSELNVNALLLGDSALYLCASSLVGEGREQYFGPGTRLTVT.

This clonotype has more than one count but fewer than ten. Here the CDR3 reads CSTIAGGPNEQFF. The CDR3 region has the DNA TGCAGTACGATAGCGGGGGGGCCTAATGAGCAGTTCTTC. The rearrangement links TRBV20-1 to TRBJ2-1, with 11 bases that match TRBD2. This CDR3 has 13 amino acids. Losses at the gene ends were 8 bases for V and 7 bases for J; bases not matched to a gene: 7. CDR1 is DFQATT, CDR2 SNEGSKA, per germline (reference sequence).

In its sample, this clonotype was seen many times. The rearrangement links TRBV6-5 to TRBJ1-1; the D gene is possibly TRBD1 (6 bases). In germline, CDR1 is MNHEY, CDR2 SVGAGI. Between the trimmed V and J ends, which lost 5 bases and 1 base, there was a span of 14 bases. The CDR3 totals 15 residues. The CDR3 reads CASSDHRASNTEAFF. For the CDR3, the DNA is TGTGCCAGCAGTGATCACAGGGCCTCGAACACTGAAGCTTTCTTT.

V usage is TRBV5-4 and J usage is TRBJ2-2; D gene unclear. This CDR3 has 16 residues. V was cut by 0 bases and J by 1 base, with 10 bases left in between. Germline V gene lookup returns CDR1 SGHNT and CDR2 YYREEE (reference sequence). CDR3: CASSLGLSQNTGELFF. CDR3 coding DNA: TGTGCCAGCAGCTTGGGTCTCAGCCAGAACACCGGGGAGCTGTTTTTT.

A few counts support this clonotype. This chain connects TRBV4-3 to TRBJ1-4; D call uncertain. Deletions cut 0 bases from V and 10 bases from J, with 6 bases between. Germline loops: CDR1 LGHNA, CDR2 YSLEER. This CDR3 spans 12 amino acids. The CDR3 sequence is CASSQDHAKLFF. In DNA form, the CDR3 reads TGCGCCAGCAGCCAAGACCACGCAAAACTGTTTTTT.

This clonotype was counted at least ten times. The chain carries TRBV27 and TRBJ2-7; TRBD1 matches 7 bases. The CDR3 has 16 amino acids. Per the germline V gene, CDR1 is MNHEY and CDR2 is SMNVEV (reference sequence). V was clipped by 5 bases and J by 0 bases; unmatched bases: 10. The CDR3 nucleotides read TGTGCCAGCAGTCTCCCTGACAGGGCGAGCTCCTACGAGCAGTACTTC. It codes for CASSLPDRASSYEQYF.

The rearrangement uses TRBV5-4 and TRBJ1-1; 8 bases are shared with TRBD1. Germline V gene lookup returns CDR1 SGHNT and CDR2 YYREEE (reference sequence). This CDR3 has 13 amino acids. Trimming took 4 bases from V and 10 from J; bases not matched to a gene: 9. Here the CDR3 reads CASSPGQGVGAFF. Written as DNA, the CDR3 is TGTGCCAGCAGCCCCGGACAGGGCGTTGGAGCTTTCTTT.

The V gene is TRBV30, the J gene TRBJ2-3; D remains unclear. V was clipped by 3 bases and J by 4 bases, with 5 bases between them. This CDR3 has 11 residues. Per germline, CDR1 GTSNPN and CDR2 SVGIG (reference sequence). The CDR3 is CAWRVSDTQYF. CDR3 bases: TGTGCCTGGAGGGTCTCAGATACGCAGTATTTT.

CDR3 residues: CASSFWRGNQPQHF. In nucleotides, the CDR3 is TGTGCCAGCAGTTTTTGGAGGGGTAATCAGCCCCAGCATTTT. V usage is TRBV27 and J usage is TRBJ1-5, with D possibly matching TRBD1 (5 bases). Looked up from germline, CDR1 is MNHEY and CDR2 is SMNVEV (reference sequence). The CDR3 contains 14 residues. V lost 3 bases to trimming and J lost 4 bases, with 10 bases between them.

This clonotype was counted at least ten times. The J gene is TRBJ1-1, the V gene TRBV12-5; D remains ambiguous. CDR1 is LGHNT and CDR2 is FRNRAP in the germline V gene. The CDR3 spans 14 residues. The V and J ends lost 3 bases and 4 bases respectively, with 12 bases between them. CDR3 bases: TGTGCTAGTGGTTTTGGGGAAAAGAGCACTGAAGCTTTCTTT. Translated, it gives CASGFGEKSTEAFF.

The rearrangement links TRBV6-6 to TRBJ1-5, with 10 bases aligning to TRBD1. The CDR3 consists of 15 residues. Germline V CDR1 and CDR2: MNHNY, SVGAGI (reference sequence). V was clipped by 7 bases and J by 5 bases; unmatched bases: 8. The CDR3 coding sequence is TGTGCCAGCAAGTTCGGGACAGGGGATCATCAGCCCCAGCATTTT. The encoded protein is CASKFGTGDHQPQHF.

CDR3 amino acids: CAIKGQGDQPQHF. CDR3 bases: TGTGCCATCAAAGGACAGGGGGATCAGCCCCAGCATTTT. V and J are TRBV10-3 and TRBJ1-5; TRBD1 matches 10 bases. The ends lost 7 bases at V and 5 bases at J; junction bases unmatched: 2. The CDR3 has 13 residues. Germline V lookup: CDR1 ENHRY, CDR2 SYGVKD.

This chain uses TRBV6-2 or TRBV6-3 with TRBJ1-2, with TRBD1 matching 7 bases. The germline V gene encodes CDR1 MNHEY and CDR2 SVGEGT. The CDR3 length is 16 residues. Trimming at V came to 2 bases and at J to 4 bases, leaving 10 bases not matched to a gene. The CDR3 sequence is CASSYGGDSLSYGYTF. CDR3 sequence (DNA): TGTGCCAGCAGTTACGGAGGGGACAGTCTTAGCTATGGCTACACCTTC.

This clonotype was counted between two and nine times. The rearrangement joins TRBV4-1 to TRBJ2-5; TRBD1 or TRBD2 may be the D gene (6 bases each). The CDR3 is made up of 16 amino acids. V lost 0 bases, J lost 4 bases, and 15 bases lay in between. The germline V gene has CDR1 MGHRA and CDR2 YSYEKL. CDR3 nucleotide sequence: TGCGCCAGCAGCCAAGACCGGGGGCGGCGAGGAGAGACCCAGTACTTC. Translated, it gives CASSQDRGRRGETQYF.

This clonotype was seen at least ten times. The chain carries TRBV4-3 and TRBJ1-1, with D unresolved. Per the germline V gene, CDR1 is LGHNA and CDR2 is YSLEER. V lost 2 bases and J 1 base, leaving 11 bases between the germline ends. CDR3 length: 15 amino acids. The CDR3: CASSQIGSRNTEAFF. In DNA form, the CDR3 reads TGCGCCAGCAGCCAAATCGGATCCCGGAACACTGAAGCTTTCTTT.

This clonotype came up many times. V is TRBV3-1 and J is TRBJ2-7; TRBD2 is a possible D gene (7 bases). Germline-derived CDR1 and CDR2 are LGHDT and YNNKEL (reference sequence). The CDR3 contains 13 residues. V was clipped by 3 bases and J by 6 bases, with 12 bases between them. The CDR3 region has the DNA TGTGCCAGCAGCCATGGGGGGGCGGGCGAGCAGTACGTC. Its protein product is CASSHGGAGEQYV.

The table lists this clonotype with many counts. This chain uses TRBV7-9 with TRBJ2-3, with D tentatively TRBD1 (6 bases). Trimming took 4 bases from V and 4 from J, leaving 15 bases between them. The germline CDR1 and CDR2 sequences are SEHNR and FQNEAQ (reference sequence). The CDR3 is 15 amino acids. CDR3 DNA: TGTGCCAGCAGCTCGAACAGGGTTATTCCAGATACGCAGTATTTT. Protein sequence: CASSSNRVIPDTQYF.

The chain joins TRBV7-3 to TRBJ2-5; unclear D gene. This CDR3 is 13 amino acids long. V lost 4 bases to trimming and J lost 5 bases, with 11 bases between them. Germline V lookup: CDR1 SGHTA, CDR2 FQGTGA. CDR3 sequence reads: CASSSTSGETQYF. The CDR3 nucleotides are TGTGCCAGCAGCTCCACGTCCGGGGAGACCCAGTACTTC.

This clonotype was detected a few times. The rearrangement uses TRBV6-1 and TRBJ2-3; possibly TRBD1 or TRBD2 for D (5 bases each). The germline V gene has CDR1 MNHNS and CDR2 SASEGT. This CDR3 is built from 14 residues. Trimming cost V 4 bases and J 9 bases, with 17 bases left between them. The CDR3 DNA reads TGTGCCAGCAGTGGGGTACGAGGGGTCGAGACGCAGTATTTT. Its protein is CASSGVRGVETQYF.